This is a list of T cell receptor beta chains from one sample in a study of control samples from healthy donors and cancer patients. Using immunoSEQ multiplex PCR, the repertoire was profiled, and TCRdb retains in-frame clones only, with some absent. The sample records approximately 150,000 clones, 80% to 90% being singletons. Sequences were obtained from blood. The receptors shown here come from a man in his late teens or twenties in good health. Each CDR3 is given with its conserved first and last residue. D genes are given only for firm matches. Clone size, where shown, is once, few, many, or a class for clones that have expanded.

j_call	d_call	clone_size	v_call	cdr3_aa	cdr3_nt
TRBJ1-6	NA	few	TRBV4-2	CASSQDHMALHF	TGTGCCAGCAGCCAAGACCATATGGCCCTCCACTTT
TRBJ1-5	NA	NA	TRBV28	CASNLRDINQPQHF	TGTGCCAGCAACCTCCGGGACATAAATCAGCCCCAGCATTTT
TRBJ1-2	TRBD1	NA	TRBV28	CASSIPGQGVHGYTF	TGTGCCAGCAGTATCCCCGGACAGGGGGTCCATGGCTACACCTTC
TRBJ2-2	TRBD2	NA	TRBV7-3	CASSAYSRGSTGELFF	TGTGCCAGCAGCGCCTACTCGCGGGGGTCCACCGGGGAGCTGTTTTTT
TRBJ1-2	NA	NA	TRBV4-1	CASSQGRDKLPYGYTF	TGCGCCAGCAGCCAAGGGAGGGACAAATTGCCCTATGGCTACACCTTC
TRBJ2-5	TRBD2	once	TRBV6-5	CASSYRAGEEETQYF	TGTGCCAGCAGCTATCGAGCGGGGGAAGAGGAGACCCAGTACTTC
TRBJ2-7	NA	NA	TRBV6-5	CASSGGVRHEQYF	TGTGCCAGCTCCGGAGGGGTGAGACACGAGCAGTACTTC
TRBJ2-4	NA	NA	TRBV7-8	CASSLGYLAKNIQYF	TGTGCCAGCAGCTTAGGGTATTTAGCCAAAAACATTCAGTACTTC
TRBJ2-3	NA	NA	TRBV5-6	CASSLVRSTDTQYF	TGTGCCAGCAGCTTGGTAAGGTCCACAGATACGCAGTATTTT
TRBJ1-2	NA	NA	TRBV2	CASSELDSPNYGYTF	TGTGCCAGCAGTGAATTGGACAGTCCTAACTATGGCTACACCTTC
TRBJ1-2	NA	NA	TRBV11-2	CASSLDYTGRVDGYTF	TGTGCCAGCAGCCTAGACTACACAGGGAGGGTGGATGGCTACACCTTC
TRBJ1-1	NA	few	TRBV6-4	CASRCNTEAFF	TGTGCCAGCAGGTGCAACACTGAAGCTTTCTTT
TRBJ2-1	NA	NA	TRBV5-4	CASSGIRNREGIF	TGTGCCAGCAGCGGAATCCGGAACAGGGAAGGGATCTTC
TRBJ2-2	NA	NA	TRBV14	CASSQGSDTGELFF	TGTGCCAGCAGCCAGGGGTCGGACACCGGGGAGCTGTTTTTT
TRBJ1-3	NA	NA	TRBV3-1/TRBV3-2	CASSQRGSGNTIYF	TGTGCCAGCAGCCAACGGGGCTCCGGAAACACCATATATTTT
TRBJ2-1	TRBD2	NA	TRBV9	CASSVGPRAGGYNEQFF	TGTGCCAGCAGCGTAGGACCCCGGGCGGGGGGATACAATGAGCAGTTCTTC
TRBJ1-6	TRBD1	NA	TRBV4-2	CASSQGAGGYNSPLHF	TGTGCCAGCAGCCAAGGTGCAGGGGGATATAATTCACCCCTCCACTTT
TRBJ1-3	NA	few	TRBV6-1	CASSEVGFAGNTIYF	TGTGCCAGCAGTGAAGTAGGGTTTGCTGGAAACACCATATATTTT
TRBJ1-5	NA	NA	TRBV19	CASMGPETRYQPQHF	TGTGCAAGTATGGGACCGGAGACCCGATATCAGCCCCAGCATTTT
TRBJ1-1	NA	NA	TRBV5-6	CASSLVDRLNTEAFF	TGTGCCAGCAGCTTAGTCGACAGGTTGAACACTGAAGCTTTCTTT
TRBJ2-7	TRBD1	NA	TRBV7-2	CASSPRPTQGAGYEQYF	TGTGCCAGCAGCCCAAGGCCCACACAGGGGGCGGGCTACGAGCAGTACTTC
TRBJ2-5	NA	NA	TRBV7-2	CASSSLRGLETQYF	TGTGCCAGCAGCTCCCTGAGGGGCCTTGAGACCCAGTACTTC
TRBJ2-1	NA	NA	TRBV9	CASSVVSGRYNEQFF	TGTGCCAGCAGCGTAGTGTCAGGCAGATACAATGAGCAGTTCTTC
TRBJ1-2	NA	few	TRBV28	CASSLTGRRGYTF	TGTGCCAGCAGTTTAACGGGGCGTCGAGGCTACACCTTC
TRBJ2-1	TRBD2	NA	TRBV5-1	CASSLGRRGGLYNEQFF	TGCGCCAGCAGCTTGGGGAGGCGGGGGGGCCTCTACAATGAGCAGTTCTTC
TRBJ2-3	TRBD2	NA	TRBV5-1	CASSLLAGGPGDTQYF	TGCGCCAGCAGCCTACTAGCGGGGGGGCCGGGAGATACGCAGTATTTT
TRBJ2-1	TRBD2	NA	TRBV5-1	CASSLSVLAGGSSEQFF	TGCGCCAGCAGCTTGAGCGTCCTAGCGGGGGGGAGTAGTGAGCAGTTCTTC
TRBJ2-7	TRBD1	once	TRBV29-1	CSVEVWTGRGEQYF	TGCAGCGTTGAAGTTTGGACAGGGAGAGGCGAGCAGTACTTC
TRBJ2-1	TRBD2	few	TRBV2	CASSSLAGLYNEQFF	TGTGCCAGCAGTTCACTAGCGGGGCTTTACAATGAGCAGTTCTTC
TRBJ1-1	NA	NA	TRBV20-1	CSADSDGEAFF	TGCAGTGCTGATTCGGACGGTGAAGCTTTCTTT
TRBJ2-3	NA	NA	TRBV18	CASSPPAGTSTDTQYF	TGTGCCAGCTCACCACCGGCGGGGACTAGCACAGATACGCAGTATTTT
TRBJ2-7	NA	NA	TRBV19	CASSITSSSYEQYF	TGTGCCAGTAGTATCACATCCTCCTCCTACGAGCAGTACTTC
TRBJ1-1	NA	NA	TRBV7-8	CASSLEADTEAFF	TGTGCCAGCAGCTTAGAGGCGGACACTGAAGCTTTCTTT
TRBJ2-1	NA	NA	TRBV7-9	CASSAPVQASNEQFF	TGTGCCAGCAGCGCCCCAGTACAGGCCTCCAATGAGCAGTTCTTC
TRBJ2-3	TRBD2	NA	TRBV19	CASRGLAGRTDTQYF	TGTGCCAGTAGGGGACTAGCGGGCCGCACAGATACGCAGTATTTT
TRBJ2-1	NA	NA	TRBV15	CATSRVGTNEQFF	TGTGCCACCAGCAGAGTGGGCACCAATGAGCAGTTCTTC
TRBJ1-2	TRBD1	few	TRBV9	CASSERQGTGYTF	TGTGCCAGCAGCGAGAGACAGGGGACCGGCTACACCTTC
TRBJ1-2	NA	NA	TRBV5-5	CASTWTRTNYGYTF	TGTGCCAGCACCTGGACTCGGACTAACTATGGCTACACCTTC
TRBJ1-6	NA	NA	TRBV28	CASSLRDLGVGSPLHF	TGTGCCAGCAGTTTAAGGGATCTGGGAGTGGGTTCACCCCTCCACTTT
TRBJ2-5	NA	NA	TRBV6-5	CASSPGPGTQYF	TGTGCCAGCAGCCCCGGGCCGGGGACCCAGTACTTC
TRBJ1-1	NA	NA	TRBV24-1	CATSGGGGTEAFF	TGTGCCACCAGTGGTGGGGGGGGTACTGAAGCTTTCTTT
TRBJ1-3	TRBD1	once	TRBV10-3	CAISGPKTGGNTIYF	TGTGCCATCAGTGGGCCAAAGACAGGGGGAAACACCATATATTTT
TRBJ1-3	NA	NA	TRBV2	CASSDGRGWSGNTIYF	TGTGCCAGCAGTGATGGAAGGGGGTGGTCTGGAAACACCATATATTTT
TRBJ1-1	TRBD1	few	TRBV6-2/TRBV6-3	CASSTDRGPGGTEAFF	TGTGCCAGCAGTACGGACAGGGGGCCAGGCGGCACTGAAGCTTTCTTT
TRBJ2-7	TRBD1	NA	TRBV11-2	CASSLRTGPYEQYF	TGTGCCAGCAGCTTGCGGACAGGGCCCTACGAGCAGTACTTC
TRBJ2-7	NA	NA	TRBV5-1	CASSLAPGGYEQYF	TGCGCCAGCAGCTTGGCCCCCGGGGGCTACGAGCAGTACTTC
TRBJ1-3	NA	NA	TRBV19	CASRPVGHPSSGNTIYF	TGTGCCAGTAGACCCGTGGGACACCCGAGCTCTGGAAACACCATATATTTT
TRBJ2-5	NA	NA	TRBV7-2	CASSSMDSTQYF	TGTGCCAGCAGCTCCATGGACTCGACCCAGTACTTC
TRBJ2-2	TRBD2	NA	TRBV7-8	CASSSRSGGLGAGELFF	TGTGCCAGCAGCTCGCGATCGGGGGGGCTGGGTGCCGGGGAGCTGTTTTTT
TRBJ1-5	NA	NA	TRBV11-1	CASSLSTGQPQHF	TGTGCCAGCAGCTTATCGACGGGTCAGCCCCAGCATTTT
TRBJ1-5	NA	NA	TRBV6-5	CASREGSASNQPQHF	TGTGCCAGCAGGGAGGGATCAGCGAGCAATCAGCCCCAGCATTTT
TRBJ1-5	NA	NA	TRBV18	CASSPLGAGNQPQHF	TGTGCCAGCTCACCTCTCGGGGCCGGCAATCAGCCCCAGCATTTT
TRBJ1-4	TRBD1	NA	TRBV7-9	CASSRTGGATNEKLFF	TGTGCCAGCAGTAGGACAGGGGGCGCTACTAATGAAAAACTGTTTTTT
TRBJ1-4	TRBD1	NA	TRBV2	CASSRDRGLGEKLFF	TGTGCCAGCAGTAGGGACAGGGGATTGGGAGAAAAACTGTTTTTT
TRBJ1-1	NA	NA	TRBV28	CASSPGRGYGNTEAFF	TGTGCCAGCAGCCCAGGGCGGGGATACGGGAACACTGAAGCTTTCTTT
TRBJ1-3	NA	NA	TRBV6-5	CAGAPGPAGNTIYF	TGTGCCGGAGCCCCGGGACCAGCTGGAAACACCATATATTTT
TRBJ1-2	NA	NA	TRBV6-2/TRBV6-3	CASSYSRDSVLQGYTF	TGTGCCAGCAGTTACTCGAGAGACAGCGTCCTACAGGGCTACACCTTC